The 17 T cell receptor beta chains below all came from one sample that was sequenced in a study of lymphopenia after photon versus proton radiotherapy. Profiling relied on immunoSEQ multiplex PCR, and the TCRdb table lists in-frame clones only, not all of them. Of 65,000 to 75,000 clones in the sample, more than 75% are singletons; the top ten hold 9.5% to 14%. The sequences come from peripheral blood, collected from a patient treated with proton-based radiotherapy. The receptors come from an elderly man with esophageal cancer.

The chain links TRBV19 to TRBJ1-1; D remains unclear. The CDR3 contains 13 residues. V lost 5 bases and J lost 3, with 10 bases in between. Per the germline V gene, CDR1 is LNHDA and CDR2 is SQIVND (reference sequence). For the CDR3, the DNA is TGTGCCAGTAGTCAAGCCGGAGACACTGAAGCTTTCTTT. It codes for CASSQAGDTEAFF.

The rearrangement links TRBV5-5 to TRBJ2-7, with D perhaps assigned TRBD1 or TRBD2 (5 bases each). The CDR3 contains 15 residues. V was pared by 2 bases and J by 0 bases, with 12 bases between. The V gene's germline CDR1 is SGHKS and CDR2 YYEKEE (reference sequence). The CDR3 loop reads CASSLSPGSSYEQYF. As DNA, the CDR3 is TGTGCCAGCAGCTTATCACCAGGGAGCTCCTACGAGCAGTACTTC.

This clone is a singleton in its sample. This chain links TRBV7-2 with TRBJ2-2; TRBD2 matches at 9 bases. The V gene's germline CDR1 is SGHTA and CDR2 FQGNSA. The CDR3 is 18 amino acids. After removal of 1 base from V and 6 bases from J, the junction contained 12 bases not matched to a gene. The DNA of the CDR3 is TGTGCCAGCAGCTTAGGATTAGCGGGGGTAGGAGAGGCCGGGGAGCTGTTTTTT. Encoded protein: CASSLGLAGVGEAGELFF.

The rearrangement uses TRBV9 and TRBJ2-7, with 7 positions matching TRBD2. With the DNA end fitting TRBJ2-1 better, the J assignment may be wrong. Germline values: CDR1 SGDLS, CDR2 YYNGEE. CDR3 length: 15 residues. The chain's CDR3 is CASSSGTPWAREQFF. In DNA, the CDR3 is TGTGCCAGCAGCAGCGGGACCCCTTGGGCCAGGGAGCAGTTCTTC.

This clone came up a few times. The gene calls are TRBV19 and TRBJ2-1; 10 bases are a match to TRBD2. With 10 bases clipped from V and 7 bases from J, the junction kept 13 bases outside the gene matches. Germline CDR1 and CDR2: LNHDA and SQIVND (reference sequence). This CDR3 is built from 15 residues. The CDR3: CATCDGSGGLNEQFF. The CDR3 nucleotides read TGTGCCACTTGCGATGGTAGCGGGGGGCTAAATGAGCAGTTCTTC.

This clone was found once. The rearrangement links TRBV27 to TRBJ1-6; 10 bases are a match to TRBD1. The germline V gene encodes CDR1 MNHEY and CDR2 SMNVEV (reference sequence). V was clipped by 6 bases and J by 3 bases; unmatched bases: 2. The CDR3 runs 15 residues. Here the CDR3 reads CASRGDRGYNSPLHF. CDR3 DNA: TGTGCCAGCAGGGGGGACAGGGGCTATAATTCACCCCTCCACTTT.

This clone was seen more than once but under ten times. The gene calls are TRBV29-1 and TRBJ2-2; a possible D gene is TRBD2 (6 bases). CDR1 is SQVTM, CDR2 ANQGSEA, per germline. The CDR3 length is 13 residues. V was clipped by 1 base and J by 5 bases, with 8 bases between them. The CDR3, as DNA: TGCAGCGTTGAAGCGGCGGGGACCGGGGAGCTGTTTTTT. Translated, it gives CSVEAAGTGELFF.

This chain joins TRBV29-1 and TRBJ2-1; no reliable D call. Per the germline V gene, CDR1 is SQVTM and CDR2 is ANQGSEA. The CDR3 is 13 amino acids. Trimming left V 7 bases short and J 0 bases short, with 10 bases between. The CDR3 DNA reads TGCAGCGGTTACCGGAGCTCCTACAATGAGCAGTTCTTC. Translating it yields CSGYRSSYNEQFF.

This clone was counted only a few times. This sequence joins TRBV19 and TRBJ1-2; D unclear. The V gene's germline CDR1 is LNHDA and CDR2 SQIVND (reference sequence). Deletions cut 0 bases from V and 11 bases from J, with 10 bases between. The CDR3 loop spans 12 amino acids. CDR3 DNA sequence: TGTGCCAGTAGTATAGATCGAGTCAAATACACCTTC. Its translation: CASSIDRVKYTF.

The chain employs TRBV27 and TRBJ2-2; D ambiguous. The CDR3 is 13 amino acids. Trimming pared 3 bases from V and 8 bases from J, leaving 10 bases between. In germline, CDR1 is MNHEY, CDR2 SMNVEV (reference sequence). This CDR3 reads CASSFNDLGELFF. The CDR3 region has the DNA TGTGCCAGCAGTTTCAACGACCTGGGGGAGCTGTTTTTT.

J is TRBJ2-7 and V is TRBV27; 8 bases align to TRBD1. CDR1 and CDR2 (germline): MNHEY, SMNVEV (reference sequence). Trimming removed 6 bases from V and 1 base from J; junction bases left unmatched: 5. The CDR3 is 14 residues long. This CDR3 reads CASRTGQESYEQYF. The CDR3 bases are TGTGCCAGCAGGACGGGACAGGAGTCCTACGAGCAGTACTTC.

The gene calls are TRBV5-1 and TRBJ2-7; D is undetermined. The V gene lost 0 bases and the J gene lost 4 bases, with 23 bases spanning the gap. This CDR3 is built from 18 residues. Germline loops: CDR1 SGHRS, CDR2 YFSETQ. The CDR3, as DNA: TGCGCCAGCAGCTTGGGCTTGGGTCGAGCGAACTTTGGGTACGAGCAGTACTTC. It codes for CASSLGLGRANFGYEQYF. Full variable domain (rest looked up from reference TRBV5-1 and TRBJ2-7): KAGVTQTPRYLIKTRGQQVTLSCSPISGHRSVSWYQQTPGQGLQFLFEYFSETQRNKGNFPGRFSGRQFSNSRSEMNVSTLELGDSALYLCASSLGLGRANFGYEQYFGPGTRLTVT.

This chain joins TRBV29-1 and TRBJ1-1, with D maybe TRBD1 (5 bases). Trimming took off 4 bases at V and 1 base at J, with 10 bases between the two ends. The CDR3 covers 13 residues. Germline CDR1 and CDR2: SQVTM and ANQGSEA. The CDR3, as DNA: TGCAGCGTTGCCATAGGACAGAACACTGAAGCTTTCTTT. Translating it yields CSVAIGQNTEAFF.

This sequence joins TRBV10-3 and TRBJ2-1; D remains unclear. The V end was cut by 3 bases, the J end by 3 bases, with 6 bases between. This CDR3 is 13 amino acids long. CDR1 is ENHRY and CDR2 is SYGVKD in the germline V gene. CDR3 coding DNA: TGTGCCATCAGTGAAACTGGCTACAATGAGCAGTTCTTC. This sequence encodes CAISETGYNEQFF.

The chain joins TRBV18 to TRBJ1-5, with a possible D match to TRBD1 (6 bases). Germline V gene data show CDR1 as KGHSH and CDR2 as LQKENI. V lost 2 bases, J lost 0 bases, and 11 bases lay in between. There are 16 residues in the CDR3. The DNA for the CDR3 is TGTGCCAGCTCACCAGGGACACCTTATAGCAATCAGCCCCAGCATTTT. Translation gives CASSPGTPYSNQPQHF. Complete variable domain (other parts from reference TRBV18 and TRBJ1-5): NAGVMQNPRHLVRRRGQEARLRCSPMKGHSHVYWYRQLPEEGLKFMVYLQKENIIDESGMPKERFSAEFPKEGPSILRIQQVVRGDSAAYFCASSPGTPYSNQPQHFGDGTRLSIL.

This sequence joins TRBV10-1 and TRBJ2-1; D is possibly TRBD2 (6 bases). The CDR3 totals 15 residues. V shed 6 bases and J shed 1 base, with 13 bases lying between them. The V gene's germline CDR1 is WNHNN and CDR2 SYGVQD (reference sequence). The CDR3 protein is CASRNRRGSYNEQFF. The DNA of the CDR3 is TGCGCCAGCAGGAACAGGAGGGGATCCTACAATGAGCAGTTCTTC.

The chain uses TRBV6-1 and TRBJ1-1; D is ambiguous. Trimming pared 5 bases from V and 0 bases from J, leaving 4 bases between. Germline CDR1 reads MNHNS; CDR2 reads SASEGT. This CDR3 has 12 residues. This CDR3 is CASSPVNTEAFF. CDR3 coding DNA: TGTGCCAGCAGTCCCGTGAACACTGAAGCTTTCTTT.